This TCR beta chain was sequenced in a study of cytomegalovirus exposure and HLA in healthy donors. Findings and limits, study-wide: The tendency of first-cohort TCR clusters to co-occur in the 130 or so validation repertoires was identified by a subsequent analysis. Among the CMV-associated chains, a few were confirmed in vitro as specific for CMV antigens. TCR beta chains numbering more than 150 were designated cytomegalovirus-associated.

TCRdb's copy holds only in-frame clones and misses some; the assay was immunoSEQ multiplex PCR. The repertoire has 85,000 to 120,000 clones, around 89% of them found once; the top ten carry 1.5% to 2%. This clone was recorded a few times. Its specificity is not known. The donors formed part of the 120-subject validation cohort, distinct from the roughly 700-subject first cohort. Sequenced: PBMCs. The receptor comes from a young woman in good health and CMV-seropositive.

The CDR3 nucleotides read TGTGCCAGCAGCCCCCTGACAGGAGGCTACGAGCAGTACTTC. This codes for CASSPLTGGYEQYF. The rearrangement joins TRBV5-5 to TRBJ2-7, with D possibly TRBD1 on 6 matching bases. The germline V gene has CDR1 SGHKS and CDR2 YYEKEE (reference sequence). This CDR3 is 14 amino acids long. Trimming took 4 bases from V and 3 from J, leaving 14 bases between them.